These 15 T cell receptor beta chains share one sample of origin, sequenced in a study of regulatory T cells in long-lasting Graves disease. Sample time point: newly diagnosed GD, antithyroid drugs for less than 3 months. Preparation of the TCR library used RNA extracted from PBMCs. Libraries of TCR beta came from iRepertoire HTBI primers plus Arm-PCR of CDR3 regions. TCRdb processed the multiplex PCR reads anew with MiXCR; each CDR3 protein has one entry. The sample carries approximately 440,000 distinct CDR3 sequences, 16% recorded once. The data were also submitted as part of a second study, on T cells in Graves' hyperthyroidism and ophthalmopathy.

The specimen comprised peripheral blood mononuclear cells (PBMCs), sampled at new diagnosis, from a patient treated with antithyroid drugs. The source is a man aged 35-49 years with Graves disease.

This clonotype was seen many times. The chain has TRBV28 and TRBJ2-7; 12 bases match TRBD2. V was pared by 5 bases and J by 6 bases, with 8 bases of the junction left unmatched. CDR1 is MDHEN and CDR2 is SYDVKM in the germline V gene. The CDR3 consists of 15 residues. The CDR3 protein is CASSPTSGSGSEQYF. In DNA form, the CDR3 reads TGTGCCAGCAGTCCGACTAGCGGGAGTGGGTCCGAGCAGTACTTC.

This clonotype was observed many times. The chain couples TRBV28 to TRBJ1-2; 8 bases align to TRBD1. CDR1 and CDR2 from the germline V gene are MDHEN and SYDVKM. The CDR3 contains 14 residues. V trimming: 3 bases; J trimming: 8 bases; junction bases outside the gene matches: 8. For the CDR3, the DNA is TGTGCCAGCAGTTTCTCGGACAGGGAGGGAGGCTACACCTTC. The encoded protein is CASSFSDREGGYTF.

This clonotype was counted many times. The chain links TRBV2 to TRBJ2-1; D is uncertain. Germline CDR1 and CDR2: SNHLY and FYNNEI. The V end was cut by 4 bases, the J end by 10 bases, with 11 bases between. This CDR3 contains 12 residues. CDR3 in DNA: TGTGCCAGCAGTGGTTCCGGGTTCGAGCAGTTCTTC. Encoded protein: CASSGSGFEQFF.

The CDR3 spells CASTIGTGPSTDTQYF. The CDR3 nucleotides read TGTGCCAGCACCATCGGGACAGGGCCAAGCACAGATACGCAGTATTTT. J is TRBJ2-3 and V is TRBV28; the match to TRBD1 covers 9 bases. After removal of 7 bases from V and 0 bases from J, the junction contained 8 bases not matched to a gene. The CDR3 extends over 16 amino acids. Per germline, CDR1 MDHEN and CDR2 SYDVKM.

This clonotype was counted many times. The CDR3 nucleotides read TGCGCCAGCAGCGGGGGGACTAGCGGGGACACAGATACGCAGTATTTT. Encoded protein: CASSGGTSGDTDTQYF. The J gene is TRBJ2-3, the V gene TRBV5-1; 13 nucleotides line up with TRBD2. Looked up from germline, CDR1 is SGHRS and CDR2 is YFSETQ. The junction had 4 bases not matched to a gene; V was cut back by 4 bases and J by 2 bases. This CDR3 is 16 amino acids long.

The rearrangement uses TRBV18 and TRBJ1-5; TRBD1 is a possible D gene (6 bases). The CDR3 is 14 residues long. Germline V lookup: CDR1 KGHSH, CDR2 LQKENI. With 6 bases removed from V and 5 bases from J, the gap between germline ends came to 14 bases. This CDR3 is CASSPRGSDQPQHF. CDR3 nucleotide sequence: TGTGCCAGCTCCCCCAGGGGCTCCGATCAGCCCCAGCATTTT.

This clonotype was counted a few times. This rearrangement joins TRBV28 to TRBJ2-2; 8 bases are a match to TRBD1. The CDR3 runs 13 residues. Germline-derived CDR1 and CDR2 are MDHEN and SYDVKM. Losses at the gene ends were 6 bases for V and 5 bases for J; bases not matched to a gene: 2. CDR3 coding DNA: TGTGCCAGCAGGACAGGGGTGACCGGGGAGCTGTTTTTT. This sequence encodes CASRTGVTGELFF.

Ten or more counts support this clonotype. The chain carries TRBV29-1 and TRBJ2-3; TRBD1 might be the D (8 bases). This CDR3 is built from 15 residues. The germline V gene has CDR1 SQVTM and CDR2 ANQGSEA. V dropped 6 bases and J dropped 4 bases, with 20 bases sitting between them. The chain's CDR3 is CSVVPWTGRADTQYF. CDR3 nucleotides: TGCAGCGTAGTTCCGTGGACAGGGAGGGCAGATACGCAGTATTTT.

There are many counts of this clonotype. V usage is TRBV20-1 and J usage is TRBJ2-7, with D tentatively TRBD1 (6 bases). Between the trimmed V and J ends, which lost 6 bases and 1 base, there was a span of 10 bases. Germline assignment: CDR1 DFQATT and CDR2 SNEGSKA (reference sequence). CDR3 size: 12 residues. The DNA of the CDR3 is TGCAGTGCCCCGACAGGATCCTACGAGCAGTACTTC. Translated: CSAPTGSYEQYF.

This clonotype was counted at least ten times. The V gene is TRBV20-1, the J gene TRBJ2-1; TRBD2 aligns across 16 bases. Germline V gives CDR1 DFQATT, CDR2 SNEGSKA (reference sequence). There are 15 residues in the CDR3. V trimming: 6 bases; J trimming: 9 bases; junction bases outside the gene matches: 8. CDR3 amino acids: CSATGLAGGPSEQFF. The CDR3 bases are TGCAGTGCCACGGGACTAGCGGGAGGGCCAAGTGAGCAGTTCTTC.

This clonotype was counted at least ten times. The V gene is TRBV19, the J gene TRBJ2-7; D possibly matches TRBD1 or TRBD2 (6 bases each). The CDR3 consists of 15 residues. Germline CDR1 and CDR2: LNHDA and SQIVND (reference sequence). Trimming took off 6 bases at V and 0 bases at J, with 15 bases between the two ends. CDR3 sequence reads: CASRGGTTNSYEQYF. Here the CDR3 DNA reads TGTGCCAGTAGAGGGGGGACGACCAACTCCTACGAGCAGTACTTC.

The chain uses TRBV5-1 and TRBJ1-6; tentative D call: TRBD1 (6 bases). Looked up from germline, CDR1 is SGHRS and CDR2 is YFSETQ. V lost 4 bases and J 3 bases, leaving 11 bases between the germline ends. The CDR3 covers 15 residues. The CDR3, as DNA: TGCGCCAGCAGCGTAACAGGGAACTATAATTCACCCCTCCACTTT. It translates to CASSVTGNYNSPLHF.

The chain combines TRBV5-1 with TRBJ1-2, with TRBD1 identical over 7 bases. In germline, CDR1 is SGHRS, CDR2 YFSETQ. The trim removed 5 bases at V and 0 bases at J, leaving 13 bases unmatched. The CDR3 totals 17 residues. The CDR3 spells CASRPRGQSVPNYGYTF. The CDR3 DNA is TGCGCCAGCAGACCAAGGGGACAGTCGGTACCTAACTATGGCTACACCTTC.

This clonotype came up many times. The CDR3 DNA reads TGTGCCAGCAGCTTAGCAGGGGCGGGTTCACCCCTCCACTTT. Protein sequence: CASSLAGAGSPLHF. The genes are TRBV13 and TRBJ1-6, with D perhaps TRBD1 (6 bases). The germline V and J ends were trimmed by 1 base and 9 bases, with 10 bases remaining between them. CDR3 length: 14 residues. Germline V gene sequence: CDR1 PRHDT, CDR2 FYEKMQ (reference sequence). Complete variable domain (other parts from reference TRBV13 and TRBJ1-6): AAGVIQSPRHLIKEKRETATLKCYPIPRHDTVYWYQQGPGQDPQFLISFYEKMQSDKGSIPDRFSAQQFSDYHSELNMSSLELGDSALYFCASSLAGAGSPLHFGNGTRLTVT.

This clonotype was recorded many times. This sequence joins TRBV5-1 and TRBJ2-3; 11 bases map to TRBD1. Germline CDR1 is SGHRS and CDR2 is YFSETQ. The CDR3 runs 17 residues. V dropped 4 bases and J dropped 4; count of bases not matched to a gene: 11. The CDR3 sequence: CASSGGTGGQSADTQYF. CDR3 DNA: TGCGCCAGCAGCGGCGGGACAGGGGGTCAGAGCGCAGATACGCAGTATTTT.